A selection of T cell receptor beta chains follows, all from one sample in a study of blood T cells in healthy people across ages. TCRdb re-called the 5' RACE reads through MiXCR, storing one row per CDR3 protein. Among hundreds of thousands of distinct CDR3 sequences listed, about 34% were seen once. The sequenced material came from blood. These receptors were taken from a woman aged 80 or over in good health. Both conserved end residues are part of each CDR3. D genes are given only for firm matches. Only part of the rows carry a size: once, few, many, or a class if the clone is expanded.

.,TRBD2,TRBV6-1,TRBJ2-1,TGTGCCAGCAGTGGGCGGGGGGGCGTAAACAATGAGCAGTTCTTC,CASSGRGGVNNEQFF
many,.,TRBV6-2/TRBV6-3,TRBJ1-1,TGTGCCAGCAGAGAATCACTAATGAACACTGAAGCTTTCTTT,CASRESLMNTEAFF
.,.,TRBV4-1,TRBJ1-1,TGCGCCAGCAGCCAAGCAACAGCCGGGGGAGCTTTCTTT,CASSQATAGGAFF
many,TRBD1,TRBV6-6,TRBJ1-2,TGTGCCAGCAATCGGGACAGAACTAACTATGGCTACACCTTC,CASNRDRTNYGYTF
.,.,TRBV6-1,TRBJ2-1,TGTGCCAGCAGTGAAGTGGGGTCAAGGGGACACAATGAGCAGTTCTTC,CASSEVGSRGHNEQFF
many,TRBD1,TRBV5-1,TRBJ1-1,TGTGCCAGCAGCTCGGGACAGGGAGGCACTGAAGCTTTCTTT,CASSSGQGGTEAFF
many,.,TRBV7-2,TRBJ2-7,TGTGCCAGCAGCTTACTGGTGGGGAGGAGCTCCTACGAGCAGTACTTC,CASSLLVGRSSYEQYF
once,TRBD2,TRBV24-1,TRBJ2-3,TGTGCCACCAGTGATCCAGGACTAGAATCCACAGATACGCGGTATTTT,CATSDPGLESTDTRYF
many,.,TRBV4-1,TRBJ1-2,TGCGCCAGCAGCCAAGTCTCCCAAGCTGGGGGCTACACCTTC,CASSQVSQAGGYTF
many,.,TRBV5-1,TRBJ2-3,TGCGCCAGCGCTGGCGGGGTAACAGATACGCAGTATTTT,CASAGGVTDTQYF
few,TRBD1,TRBV2,TRBJ1-4,TGTGCCAGCAGTGAAGGACAGGGCATTCAAGATGAAAAACTGTTTTTT,CASSEGQGIQDEKLFF
.,.,TRBV6-5,TRBJ2-1,TGTGCCAGCAGTTACAACAGAAAGCAGTTCTTC,CASSYNRKQFF
.,TRBD2,TRBV20-1,TRBJ2-1,TGCAGTGCTAGAGCCCAAATAGCGGGAGGCCAGTTCTTC,CSARAQIAGGQFF
many,.,TRBV6-5,TRBJ2-1,TGTGCCAGCAGTTACTCGCTCCTAGCAGTAAATGAGCAGTTCTTC,CASSYSLLAVNEQFF
.,.,TRBV12-3/TRBV12-4,TRBJ2-7,TGTGCCAGCAGTTCCCCCGGGGCCACCCCGTACTTC,CASSSPGATPYF
many,TRBD1,TRBV7-9,TRBJ2-7,TGTGCCAGCAGCCACCCCGGGACAGGGGATACAAAATTCTCCTACGAGCAGTACTTC,CASSHPGTGDTKFSYEQYF
few,.,TRBV20-1,TRBJ1-1,TGCAGTGTGAAGAGGGGGGGAATGGTGAACACTGAAGCTTTCTTT,CSVKRGGMVNTEAFF
many,.,TRBV4-2,TRBJ2-3,TGTGCCAGCAGCCAAGATTGGGGGGCGGCCGGGGTCACAGATACGCAGTATTTT,CASSQDWGAAGVTDTQYF
few,.,TRBV30,TRBJ2-1,TGTGCCTGGGCCCATGCTCACAATGAGCAGTTCTTC,CAWAHAHNEQFF
many,.,TRBV5-6,TRBJ1-1,TGTGCCAGCAGCTTGGACCAGGGGTGGGGGACAAACACTGAAGCTTTCTTT,CASSLDQGWGTNTEAFF